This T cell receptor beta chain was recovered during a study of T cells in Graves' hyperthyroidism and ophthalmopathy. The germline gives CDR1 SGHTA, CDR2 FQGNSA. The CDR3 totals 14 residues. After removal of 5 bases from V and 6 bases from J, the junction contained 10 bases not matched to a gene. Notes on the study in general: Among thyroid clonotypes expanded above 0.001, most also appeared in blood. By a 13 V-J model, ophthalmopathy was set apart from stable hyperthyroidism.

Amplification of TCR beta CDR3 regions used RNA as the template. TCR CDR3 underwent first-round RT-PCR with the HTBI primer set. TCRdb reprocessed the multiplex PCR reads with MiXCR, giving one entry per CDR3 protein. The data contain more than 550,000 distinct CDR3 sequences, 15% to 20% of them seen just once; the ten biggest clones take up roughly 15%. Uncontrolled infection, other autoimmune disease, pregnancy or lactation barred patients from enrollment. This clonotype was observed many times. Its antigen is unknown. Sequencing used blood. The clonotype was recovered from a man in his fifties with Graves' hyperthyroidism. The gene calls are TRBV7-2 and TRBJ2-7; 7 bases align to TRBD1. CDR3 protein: CASSRDRAGREQYF. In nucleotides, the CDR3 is TGTGCCAGCAGCCGAGACAGGGCCGGTCGCGAGCAGTACTTC.